This T cell receptor beta chain was identified during a study of shared clonotypes between healthy human individuals. On the study more broadly: The donor group consisted of two women and a few men, aged 18 to 49.

Donors were healthy HIV-negative adults without recently reported acute infections or vaccinations. The donor cohort consisted entirely of Caucasian adults residing in Nashville, Tennessee. Replicate sorted-subset PCRs were loaded with around 200 ng DNA, tens of thousands of T cell genomes. Some clones are missing from TCRdb's copy, which holds only in-frame ones; the method was immunoSEQ multiplex PCR. The top ten clones hold under 0.8% of a sample with over a million clones, 75% to 80% of them seen once. Trimming at V came to 7 bases and at J to 7 bases, leaving 7 bases not matched to a gene. This CDR3 has 14 residues. Germline-derived CDR1 and CDR2 are SNHLY and FYNNEI.

This chain links TRBV2 with TRBJ2-4, with TRBD2 matching over 10 bases. The receptor comes from a man aged 18 to 30 in good health. Some clones in this sample may be carry-over from other donors' samples. Sequenced material: memory CD4+ T cells from PBMCs. The subset denotes: CD45RA-negative fraction. The CDR3 sequence is CASKPSGSSNIQYF. For the CDR3, the DNA is TGTGCCAGCAAGCCTAGCGGGAGTAGTAACATTCAGTACTTC.